A selection of T cell receptor beta chains follows, all from one sample in a study of blood T cell repertoires in COVID-19. Sequenced by immunoSEQ multiplex PCR; TCRdb stores in-frame clones only, minus some. The sample yields 400,000 to 550,000 clones, approximately 90% seen once. Sequences were obtained from PBMCs or T cells enriched from blood (not recorded which). The receptors shown here come from a woman younger than 35 with acute COVID-19. Each CDR3 is given with its conserved first and last residue. D genes are given only for firm matches. Rows give clone size only sometimes, using once, few, many, or a class for an expanded clone.

clone_size,d_call,j_call,v_call,cdr3_aa,cdr3_nt
once,.,TRBJ2-1,TRBV7-6,CASSLGWRDMDEQFF,TGTGCCAGCAGCTTAGGATGGCGGGATATGGATGAGCAGTTCTTC
few,.,TRBJ1-1,TRBV29-1,CSVDREAFF,TGCAGCGTTGACCGGGAAGCTTTCTTT
.,TRBD1,TRBJ1-2,TRBV6-5,CASSTGQGGGYTF,TGTGCCAGCAGTACAGGACAGGGAGGTGGCTACACCTTC
.,.,TRBJ2-7,TRBV10-3,CAIRADSSYEQYF,TGTGCCATCAGAGCAGACAGTTCCTACGAGCAGTACTTC
once,.,TRBJ2-7,TRBV5-6,CASSFGLAGEQYF,TGTGCCAGCAGCTTCGGTCTAGCAGGCGAGCAGTACTTC
.,TRBD2,TRBJ2-3,TRBV29-1,CSAWGGSWDTQYF,TGCAGCGCCTGGGGAGGGAGTTGGGATACGCAGTATTTT
.,.,TRBJ1-2,TRBV5-8,CASSLSHLFNYGYTF,TGTGCCAGCAGCTTGAGTCACTTATTTAACTATGGCTACACCTTC
.,TRBD1,TRBJ2-7,TRBV25-1,CASSESGGPNYEQYF,TGTGCCAGCAGTGAATCAGGGGGCCCGAACTACGAGCAGTACTTC
.,TRBD2,TRBJ2-7,TRBV4-3,CASSHGTSGSYEQYF,TGCGCCAGCAGCCACGGGACTAGCGGGAGCTACGAGCAGTACTTC
.,.,TRBJ2-3,TRBV2,CASSEAATTIDTQYF,TGTGCCAGCAGTGAAGCGGCCACCACAATAGATACGCAGTATTTT
few,.,TRBJ2-3,TRBV29-1,CSVLSGYTDTQYF,TGCAGCGTTTTAAGCGGCTACACAGATACGCAGTATTTT
.,TRBD1,TRBJ1-1,TRBV5-8,CASLPGQGAGTEAFF,TGTGCCAGTCTCCCGGGACAGGGGGCCGGCACTGAAGCTTTCTTT
once,TRBD2,TRBJ2-1,TRBV7-9,CASSLKRGEVDEQFF,TGTGCCAGCAGCTTAAAGCGGGGTGAGGTGGATGAGCAGTTCTTC
.,TRBD1,TRBJ1-5,TRBV30,CAWSVQGAQPQHF,TGTGCCTGGAGTGTACAGGGGGCTCAGCCCCAGCATTTT
few,TRBD1,TRBJ1-2,TRBV19,CASSIIDRVGYTF,TGTGCCAGTAGTATCATTGACAGGGTTGGCTACACCTTC
.,.,TRBJ1-4,TRBV7-9,CASSAKSGATNEKLFF,TGTGCCAGCAGCGCCAAGAGCGGTGCAACTAATGAAAAACTGTTTTTT
.,TRBD1,TRBJ1-6,TRBV10-2,CASSAETGVRGSSPLHF,TGCGCCAGCAGTGCGGAAACAGGGGTACGAGGATCCTCACCCCTCCACTTT
.,.,TRBJ2-1,TRBV4-3,CASSQDGAPFGNEQFF,TGCGCCAGCAGCCAAGATGGAGCACCCTTCGGCAATGAGCAGTTCTTC
.,.,TRBJ2-1,TRBV10-1,CASSESGGGHGNEQFF,TGCGCCAGCAGTGAGTCGGGTGGAGGGCATGGCAATGAGCAGTTCTTC
.,TRBD2,TRBJ2-7,TRBV7-9,CASSLEATSGSYEQYF,TGTGCCAGCAGCTTAGAGGCGACTAGCGGCTCCTACGAGCAGTACTTC
.,.,TRBJ1-4,TRBV2,CASSEFRRPTTNEKLFF,TGTGCCAGCAGTGAATTCAGGCGTCCTACCACTAATGAAAAACTGTTTTTT
.,TRBD2,TRBJ2-1,TRBV9,CASTPGGRSYNEQFF,TGTGCCAGCACCCCTGGCGGGAGGTCCTACAATGAGCAGTTCTTC
.,TRBD2,TRBJ2-7,TRBV3-1/TRBV3-2,CASSQDGGAHEQYF,TGTGCCAGCAGCCAAGACGGGGGGGCCCACGAGCAGTACTTC
.,TRBD1,TRBJ1-1,TRBV19,CASSPRQGRATEAFF,TGTGCCAGTAGTCCCAGACAGGGCCGGGCCACTGAAGCTTTCTTT
.,.,TRBJ2-5,TRBV27,CASSLDSQETQYF,TGTGCCAGCAGTTTAGACAGTCAAGAGACCCAGTACTTC
.,.,TRBJ1-1,TRBV19,CASRSTPTETEAFF,TGTGCCAGTAGATCAACCCCAACTGAGACTGAAGCTTTCTTT
.,TRBD1,TRBJ1-3,TRBV5-1,CASSDRGSGNTIYF,TGCGCCAGCAGCGACAGGGGTTCTGGAAACACCATATATTTT
few,TRBD1,TRBJ1-1,TRBV5-1,CASSTGQVNTEAFF,TGCGCCAGCAGCACCGGACAGGTCAACACTGAAGCTTTCTTT
.,TRBD1,TRBJ2-3,TRBV29-1,CSVKTGGGDTQYF,TGCAGCGTAAAGACAGGGGGTGGGGATACGCAGTATTTT
.,TRBD1,TRBJ1-2,TRBV5-4,CASSLEDRGYGYTF,TGTGCCAGCAGCTTGGAGGACAGGGGCTATGGCTACACCTTC
.,TRBD2,TRBJ2-1,TRBV7-2,CASSLTSGSFDEQFF,TGTGCCAGCAGCCTGACTAGCGGGAGTTTCGATGAGCAGTTCTTC
.,TRBD1,TRBJ1-2,TRBV9,CASSVLGQANYGYTF,TGTGCCAGCAGCGTTTTAGGACAGGCAAACTATGGCTACACCTTC
.,TRBD1,TRBJ1-6,TRBV27,CASSLDRVGNSPLHF,TGTGCCAGCAGTTTGGACAGGGTGGGCAATTCACCCCTCCACTTT
.,.,TRBJ2-3,TRBV10-1,CASSDGADSTDTQYF,TGCGCCAGCAGTGACGGAGCGGATAGCACAGATACGCAGTATTTT
.,.,TRBJ2-2,TRBV15,CATTARGTTATGELFF,TGTGCCACCACCGCTAGGGGGACTACCGCCACCGGGGAGCTGTTTTTT
.,TRBD2,TRBJ2-3,TRBV19,CASSIEAGTDTQYF,TGTGCCAGTAGTATCGAAGCGGGAACAGATACGCAGTATTTT
.,TRBD1,TRBJ1-2,TRBV13,CASSLVGQGYAFWGYTF,TGTGCCAGCAGCTTAGTTGGACAGGGGTATGCTTTTTGGGGCTACACCTTC
.,TRBD2,TRBJ2-3,TRBV25-1,CASSQTALAADTQYF,TGTGCCAGCAGCCAAACCGCACTAGCGGCAGATACGCAGTATTTT
.,.,TRBJ1-6,TRBV6-5,CASWQGLHNSPLHF,TGTGCCAGCTGGCAGGGGCTCCATAATTCACCCCTCCACTTT
.,.,TRBJ2-7,TRBV24-1,CATSDSDRPRYEQYF,TGTGCCACCAGTGATTCCGACAGGCCTCGGTACGAGCAGTACTTC
.,TRBD1,TRBJ1-2,TRBV18,CASSRQGDGYTF,TGTGCCAGCTCACGACAGGGAGATGGCTACACCTTC